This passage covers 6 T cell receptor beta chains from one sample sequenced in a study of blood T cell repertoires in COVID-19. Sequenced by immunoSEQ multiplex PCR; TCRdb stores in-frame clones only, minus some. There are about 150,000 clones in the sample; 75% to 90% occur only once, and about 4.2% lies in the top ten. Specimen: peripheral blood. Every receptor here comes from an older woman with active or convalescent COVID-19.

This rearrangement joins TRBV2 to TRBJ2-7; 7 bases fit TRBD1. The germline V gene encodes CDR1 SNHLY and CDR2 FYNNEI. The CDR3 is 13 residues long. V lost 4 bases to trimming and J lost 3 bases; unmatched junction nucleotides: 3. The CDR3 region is CASSGAGGYEQYF. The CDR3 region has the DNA TGTGCCAGCAGTGGGGCAGGGGGCTACGAGCAGTACTTC.

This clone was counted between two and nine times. The DNA of the CDR3 is TGCGCCAGCAGCTTGGCCAGGGACAGGGTCAATTCACCCCTCCACTTT. As protein: CASSLARDRVNSPLHF. The chain recombines TRBV5-1 with TRBJ1-6, with 9 positions matching TRBD1. Germline V lookup: CDR1 SGHRS, CDR2 YFSETQ. The CDR3 is made up of 16 amino acids. Trimming took 0 bases from V and 7 from J; bases not matched to a gene: 5.

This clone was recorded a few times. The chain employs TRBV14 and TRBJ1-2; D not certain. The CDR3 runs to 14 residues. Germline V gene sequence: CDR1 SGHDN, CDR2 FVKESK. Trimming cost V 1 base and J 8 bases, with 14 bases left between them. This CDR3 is CASSQVEGVGGYTF. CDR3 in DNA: TGTGCCAGCAGCCAAGTGGAGGGAGTTGGGGGCTACACCTTC.

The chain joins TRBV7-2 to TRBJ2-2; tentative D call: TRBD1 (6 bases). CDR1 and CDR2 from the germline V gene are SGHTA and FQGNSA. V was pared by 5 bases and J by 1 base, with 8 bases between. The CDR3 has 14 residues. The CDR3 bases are TGTGCCAGCAGCAACAGGGTGAACACCGGGGAGCTGTTTTTT. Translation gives CASSNRVNTGELFF. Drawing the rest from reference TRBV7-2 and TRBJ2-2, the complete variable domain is GAGVSQSPSNKVTEKGKDVELRCDPISGHTALYWYRQSLGQGLEFLIYFQGNSAPDKSGLPSDRFSAERTGGSVSTLTIQRTQQEDSAVYLCASSNRVNTGELFFGEGSRLTVL.

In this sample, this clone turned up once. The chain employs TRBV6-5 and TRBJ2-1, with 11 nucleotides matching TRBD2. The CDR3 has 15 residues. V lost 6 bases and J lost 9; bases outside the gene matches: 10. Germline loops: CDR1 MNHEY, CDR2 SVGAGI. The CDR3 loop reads CASSLTSGNLLEQFF. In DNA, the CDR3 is TGTGCCAGCAGCTTGACTAGCGGGAATCTTCTTGAGCAGTTCTTC.

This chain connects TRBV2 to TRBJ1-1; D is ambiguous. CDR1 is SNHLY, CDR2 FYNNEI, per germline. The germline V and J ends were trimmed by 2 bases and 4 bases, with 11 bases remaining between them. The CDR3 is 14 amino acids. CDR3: CASSEFPAGTEAFF. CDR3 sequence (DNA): TGTGCCAGCAGTGAATTCCCAGCGGGCACTGAAGCTTTCTTT.